This T cell receptor (beta chain) appears in the sequencing data of a study of OX40 agonist ivuxolimab in advanced cancers. Germline CDR1 reads MGHRA; CDR2 reads YSYEKL. The CDR3 extends over 13 amino acids. V lost 4 bases and J lost 4, with 7 bases in between. TCRdb's table, derived via immunoSEQ multiplex PCR, lists solely in-frame clones and lacks some. The repertoire holds tens of thousands of clones, with around 81% as singletons. Comments on this clone: The target antigen is unknown.

Study conclusions and caveats: The authors also found low normalized T-cell clonal expansion in some nonresponders. CD8+ T cells were the subset that, on average, had more expanded clones than CD4+.

The starting material was CD4+ or CD8+ T cells sorted from blood, obtained in a trial of the OX40 agonist ivuxolimab. This receptor was identified in an adult with an advanced solid tumor such as melanoma, head and neck, liver or kidney cancer. This chain connects TRBV4-1 to TRBJ1-4; D remains unclear. CDR3 sequence: CASSLRLNEKLFF. In nucleotides, the CDR3 is TGCGCCAGCAGCCTCAGACTTAATGAAAAACTGTTTTTT.